This TCR beta chain derives from a study of T cells in Graves' hyperthyroidism and ophthalmopathy. General study findings and limits: By a 13 V-J model, ophthalmopathy was set apart from stable hyperthyroidism. Most thyroid-expanded clonotypes above 0.001 were also found in blood.

Trimming removed 3 bases at V and 0 bases at J, with 8 bases between. CDR1 is SGHTA and CDR2 is FQGNSA in the germline V gene. The length of the CDR3 is 14 residues. The source material, RNA transcripts, was used to amplify TCR beta CDR3 regions. HTBI primers drove first-round RT-PCR of the TCR CDR3. TCRdb re-analysed the multiplex PCR reads in MiXCR, keeping a single row per CDR3 protein. Of 650,000 to 750,000 distinct CDR3 sequences in the sample, less than 15% were seen once. Note on this clonotype: Its antigen is unknown.

The hyperthyroidism was newly diagnosed and had lasted under 2 months; the patients were aged 18 to 65. Using about 10 ml of fresh peripheral blood, PBMCs were prepared. The gene calls are TRBV7-2 and TRBJ1-2; D is undetermined. The sample consisted of blood. The clonotype originates from a woman aged 18-29 years with Graves' hyperthyroidism. CDR3 DNA sequence: TGTGCCAGCAGCTTCTCTCGAGCTAACTATGGCTACACCTTC. Translating gives CASSFSRANYGYTF.